This T cell receptor (beta chain) was sequenced during a study of cytomegalovirus exposure and HLA in healthy donors. Study observations and caveats: It was reported that the classifier diagnosed cytomegalovirus status with high specificity and sensitivity in both the original and validation cohorts. An analysis was carried out at a later point. It showed that HLA-associated TCR beta chains were more clonally expanded than equally common non-associated chains. V- and J-gene trimming in TCR beta was tied to a missense DCLRE1C variant by an analysis performed later. Within an earlier analysis, most TCR beta V segments proved productive either about 87% or about 30% of the time.

In regard to this clone: The antigen is unknown.

Primers for the PCR totalled 60 Vbeta and 13 Jbeta. Assay: immunoSEQ multiplex PCR; the TCRdb copy retains only in-frame clones and omits some. The table includes 150,000 to 200,000 clones, around 78% detected once. CDR1 is SNHLY, CDR2 FYNNEI, per germline. The CDR3 contains 15 residues. Trimming took off 3 bases at V and 4 bases at J, with 15 bases between the two ends. This clonotype was sampled from a middle-aged man in good health and CMV-seronegative. The chain uses TRBV2 and TRBJ2-5; D is perhaps TRBD1 (6 bases). The sequenced sample was PBMCs. The CDR3 DNA reads as TGTGCCAGCAGTGAGGTTGGACAGACAGGAGAGACCCAGTACTTC. This translates into CASSEVGQTGETQYF.